This TCR beta chain was sequenced in a study of T cells after yellow fever vaccination. Per germline, CDR1 SQVTM and CDR2 ANQGSEA. Trimming removed 1 base at V and 4 bases at J, with 8 bases between. This CDR3 has 13 residues. One entry per CDR3 protein results from TCRdb running MiXCR on the 5' RACE reads. The sample holds 250,000 to 350,000 distinct CDR3 sequences, approximately 4% seen once. In its sample, this clonotype was seen many times. V is TRBV29-1 and J is TRBJ1-3; the D is unclear. Specimen: PBMCs, collected 15 days after the yellow fever booster vaccination. This clonotype originated in a man between 18 and 35 years old who received the YFV17D yellow fever vaccine. In DNA, the CDR3 is TGCAGCGTTGAAGGTGCCGGAGGAAACACCATATATTTT. Protein product: CSVEGAGGNTIYF. Full variable domain (rest looked up from reference TRBV29-1 and TRBJ1-3): SAVISQKPSRDICQRGTSLTIQCQVDSQVTMMFWYRQQPGQSLTLIATANQGSEATYESGFVIDKFPISRPNLTFSTLTVSNMSPEDSSIYLCSVEGAGGNTIYFGEGSWLTVV.